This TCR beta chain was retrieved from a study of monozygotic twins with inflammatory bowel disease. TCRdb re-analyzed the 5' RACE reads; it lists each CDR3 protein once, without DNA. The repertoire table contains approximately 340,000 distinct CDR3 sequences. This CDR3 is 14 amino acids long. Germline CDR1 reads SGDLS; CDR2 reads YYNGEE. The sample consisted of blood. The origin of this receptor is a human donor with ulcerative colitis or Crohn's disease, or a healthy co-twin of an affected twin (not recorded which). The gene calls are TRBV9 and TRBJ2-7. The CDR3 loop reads CASSVDSGTYEQYF. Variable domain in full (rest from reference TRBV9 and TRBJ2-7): DSGVTQTPKHLITATGQRVTLRCSPRSGDLSVYWYQQSLDQGLQFLIQYYNGEERAKGNILERFSAQQFPDLHSELNLSSLELGDSALYFCASSVDSGTYEQYFGPGTRLTVT.